This entry lists 19 T cell receptor beta chains sequenced from one sample in a study of T-cell reconstitution after alpha-beta-depleted transplantation in children (dated by TCRdb to about 2016). The library was built by means of PCR. The instrument was an Illumina HiSeq 2500. Molecular barcoding was employed in the preparation of TCR libraries, with unique molecular identifiers being used to normalize TCRbeta repertoire quantification. The public sequencing data were trimmed at Q25 with fastp and processed into clonotypes with MiXCR by TCRdb, which kept only in-frame beta chains. Under each unique CDR3 protein, matching rows form one entry showing the most common genes and DNA. Within this sample are 350,000 to 450,000 distinct CDR3 sequences, with about an eighth of them counted one time only. About 4% of the sample lies in the top ten. Source: PBMCs, taken from the stem cell graft. The receptor source for this set is a human donor who donated a stem cell graft to a child with Fanconi anemia.

The chain has TRBV7-9 and TRBJ1-6; TRBD1 is a possible D gene (6 bases). Germline-derived CDR1 and CDR2 are SEHNR and FQNEAQ (reference sequence). V was trimmed by 4 bases and J by 8 bases, leaving 12 bases between them. This CDR3 spans 14 amino acids. Written as DNA, the CDR3 is TGTGCCAGCAGCTCCCGGGACACGCATTCACCCCTCCACTTT. Translating gives CASSSRDTHSPLHF.

This clonotype was counted between two and nine times. This chain joins TRBV2 and TRBJ2-3; the D gene is possibly TRBD2 (7 bases). Between the trimmed V and J ends, which lost 7 bases and 3 bases, there was a span of 14 bases. The CDR3 has 14 amino acids. CDR1 is SNHLY, CDR2 FYNNEI, per germline. The CDR3 is CASKVGGQTDTQYF. CDR3 sequence (DNA): TGTGCCAGCAAGGTGGGGGGGCAGACAGATACGCAGTATTTT.

The rearrangement uses TRBV6-1 and TRBJ2-5; TRBD1 aligns across 7 bases. The CDR3 is 11 amino acids. The V gene's germline CDR1 is MNHNS and CDR2 SASEGT. V shed 6 bases and J 14 bases; nucleotides not matched to a gene: 9. The DNA for the CDR3 is TGTGCCAGCAGGATAACAGGGGTGGCCTACTTC. As protein: CASRITGVAYF.

V is TRBV20-1 and J is TRBJ2-5, with 10 nucleotides matching TRBD2. Germline CDR1 and CDR2: DFQATT and SNEGSKA (reference sequence). The CDR3 spans 17 residues. Trimming removed 0 bases from V and 5 bases from J; junction bases left unmatched: 12. This CDR3 is CSARDLIASGSWETQYF. DNA of the CDR3: TGCAGTGCTAGAGATTTGATAGCTAGCGGGAGTTGGGAGACCCAGTACTTC.

This clonotype came up a few times. This chain links TRBV6-5 with TRBJ2-3, with D maybe TRBD2 (6 bases). Trimming stripped 3 bases from V and 0 bases from J, with 10 bases between. This CDR3 comprises 15 residues. Germline lookup yields CDR1 MNHEY and CDR2 SVGAGI. The DNA for the CDR3 is TGTGCCAGCAGTTATGGAGGGTTGAGCACAGATACGCAGTATTTT. Translated: CASSYGGLSTDTQYF.

This clonotype was counted at least ten times. The V call is TRBV12-3 or TRBV12-4, the J call TRBJ2-6; D call uncertain. Trimming took 3 bases from V and 5 from J, leaving 17 bases between them. The CDR3 loop spans 17 amino acids. CDR3 nucleotide sequence: TGTGCCAGCAGTTTTTCCCGTTCTGGAGTACGGGCCAACGTCCTGACTTTC. Amino acid sequence: CASSFSRSGVRANVLTF.

This clonotype was counted between two and nine times. The chain uses TRBV6-5 and TRBJ2-7; D is unresolved. The CDR3 consists of 14 residues. The V gene lost 0 bases and the J gene lost 5 bases, with 11 bases spanning the gap. Germline V gene data show CDR1 as MNHEY and CDR2 as SVGAGI. CDR3 sequence reads: CASSYSSPDHEQYV. Written as DNA, the CDR3 is TGTGCCAGCAGTTACTCGAGTCCAGACCACGAGCAGTACGTC.

The rearrangement joins TRBV30 to TRBJ1-2; D is uncertain. V was cut by 2 bases and J by 4 bases, with 11 bases left in between. Looked up from germline, CDR1 is GTSNPN and CDR2 is SVGIG (reference sequence). The length of the CDR3 is 13 residues. In nucleotides, the CDR3 is TGTGCCTGGAGTTTTTCCAGGTCCTATGGCTACACCTTC. Translating it yields CAWSFSRSYGYTF.

This clonotype has more than one count but fewer than ten. V is TRBV7-9 and J is TRBJ1-2, with D unresolved. Germline loops: CDR1 SEHNR, CDR2 FQNEAQ (reference sequence). Trimming stripped 5 bases from V and 7 bases from J, with 11 bases between. The CDR3 runs to 12 residues. This CDR3 is CASSTAIGGYTF. The CDR3 nucleotides read TGTGCCAGCAGCACGGCTATTGGTGGCTACACCTTC.

The chain links TRBV5-1 to TRBJ1-2, with 8 bases matching TRBD1. V shed 7 bases and J 4 bases; nucleotides not matched to a gene: 12. CDR1 and CDR2 from the germline V gene are SGHRS and YFSETQ. The CDR3 extends over 15 amino acids. CDR3 sequence (DNA): TGCGCCAGCGCCGACGGACAGGGCGGTGGCTATGGCTACACCTTC. Translating gives CASADGQGGGYGYTF.

The chain joins TRBV6-2 or TRBV6-3 to TRBJ1-5, with D maybe TRBD1 (5 bases). This CDR3 has 13 amino acids. Germline V gives CDR1 MNHEY, CDR2 SVGEGT. Trimming took off 2 bases at V and 4 bases at J, with 6 bases between the two ends. The CDR3 region is CASSYGGNQPQHF. The CDR3 nucleotides are TGTGCCAGCAGTTACGGGGGAAATCAGCCCCAGCATTTT.

The chain is built from TRBV5-6 and TRBJ2-7, with D possibly TRBD1 on 5 matching bases. From germline, CDR1 is SGHDT and CDR2 YYEEEE. This CDR3 has 15 amino acids. The V end lost 4 bases, the J end lost 4 bases, and 18 bases lay between the germline ends. CDR3: CASSPPSRTQYEQYF. Here the CDR3 DNA reads TGTGCCAGCAGCCCACCGTCTAGGACACAATACGAGCAGTACTTC.

This clonotype appeared a few times. This rearrangement joins TRBV4-3 to TRBJ1-5; 7 nucleotides agree with TRBD1. CDR1 and CDR2 from the germline V gene are LGHNA and YSLEER. The CDR3 length is 15 residues. V lost 0 bases and J lost 9; bases outside the gene matches: 8. The CDR3 region has the DNA TGCGCCAGCAGCCAAGATCGGACAGGAGGTAGGCCCCAGCATTTT. Protein: CASSQDRTGGRPQHF.

This clonotype was counted a few times. The V gene is TRBV12-3 or TRBV12-4, the J gene TRBJ2-1; D perhaps matches TRBD1 (6 bases). The CDR3 consists of 15 residues. V was shortened by 0 bases and J by 3 bases, with 9 bases between the two germline ends. CDR3 sequence reads: CASSLAGANYNEQFF. The CDR3 nucleotides read TGTGCCAGCAGTTTAGCGGGGGCGAACTACAATGAGCAGTTCTTC.

This clonotype was counted only a few times. This chain uses TRBV5-1 with TRBJ1-2, with D uncertain. V was pared by 1 base and J by 3 bases, with 13 bases between. The CDR3 totals 15 residues. Germline V lookup: CDR1 SGHRS, CDR2 YFSETQ. The CDR3 loop reads CASSLFGSGDYGYTF. The DNA of the CDR3 is TGCGCCAGCAGCTTGTTCGGGTCGGGAGACTATGGCTACACCTTC. Looking up the rest from reference TRBV5-1 and TRBJ1-2 gives the full variable domain: KAGVTQTPRYLIKTRGQQVTLSCSPISGHRSVSWYQQTPGQGLQFLFEYFSETQRNKGNFPGRFSGRQFSNSRSEMNVSTLELGDSALYLCASSLFGSGDYGYTFGSGTRLTVV.

This chain uses TRBV7-9 with TRBJ2-7; possibly TRBD1 or TRBD2 for D (5 bases each). Trimming pared 9 bases from V and 2 bases from J, leaving 20 bases between. Germline V gene lookup returns CDR1 SEHNR and CDR2 FQNEAQ (reference sequence). This CDR3 spans 15 amino acids. In DNA, the CDR3 is TGTGCCAGTGCCAACGTGGGGGACCGAACCTACGAGCAGTACGTC. It yields the protein CASANVGDRTYEQYV.

The chain links TRBV5-1 to TRBJ1-4; D is ambiguous. CDR1 is SGHRS and CDR2 is YFSETQ in the germline V gene. V lost 0 bases to trimming and J lost 4 bases, with 10 bases between them. The CDR3 runs to 15 residues. Here the CDR3 reads CASSLASQLNEKLFF. CDR3 nucleotide sequence: TGCGCCAGCAGCTTGGCAAGCCAGCTTAATGAAAAACTGTTTTTT.

There are a few counts of this clonotype. This rearrangement joins TRBV5-1 to TRBJ2-3; 8 nucleotides match TRBD2. This CDR3 region has 15 residues. Germline V gene sequence: CDR1 SGHRS, CDR2 YFSETQ. Unmatched junction bases numbered 3, after V lost 2 bases and J lost 1 base. The CDR3 DNA reads as TGCGCCAGCAGCTTACCAGCGGGGGGCACAGATACGCAGTATTTT. It translates to CASSLPAGGTDTQYF.

This clonotype was observed a few times. The rearrangement joins TRBV18 to TRBJ2-2; D is unclear. Germline V gene lookup returns CDR1 KGHSH and CDR2 LQKENI. This CDR3 contains 14 residues. Trimming cost V 0 bases and J 4 bases, with 6 bases left between them. CDR3 DNA: TGTGCCAGCTCACCACCGCGCTTCACCGGGGAGCTGTTTTTT. This translates into CASSPPRFTGELFF.